A selection of T cell receptor beta chains follows, all from one sample in a study of shared clonotypes between healthy human individuals. The table came from immunoSEQ multiplex PCR; TCRdb's copy has only in-frame clones and leaves some out. The table lists some 2,000,000 clones, approximately 94% of them singletons. The sequencing sample was made of naive CD4+ T cells sorted from blood. The source is a man aged 18 to 30 in good health. Each CDR3 is given with its conserved first and last residue. The order of the fields is V gene, D gene, clone size, J gene, CDR3 protein, CDR3 DNA. The D gene is left open where the match is weak. Size is omitted from some rows. Given values are once, few, many or a class for expanded clones.

TRBV11-3	.	.	TRBJ2-2	CASSLEVTGELFF	TGTGCCAGCAGCTTAGAAGTCACCGGGGAGCTGTTTTTT
TRBV5-1	TRBD1	.	TRBJ1-2	CASSDQGAVYGYTF	TGCGCCAGCAGCGACCAGGGGGCAGTTTATGGCTACACCTTC
TRBV7-2	TRBD1	.	TRBJ1-2	CASSSGQGYGYTF	TGTGCCAGCAGCTCAGGACAGGGCTATGGCTACACCTTC
TRBV27	.	.	TRBJ2-5	CASSPRGIYWETQYF	TGTGCCAGCAGTCCCCGCGGGATTTACTGGGAGACCCAGTACTTC
TRBV4-3	.	.	TRBJ1-2	CASSQEAGLYGYTF	TGCGCCAGCAGCCAAGAGGCAGGGCTCTATGGCTACACCTTC
TRBV10-3	TRBD2	.	TRBJ2-7	CAISDFEGGPVQYF	TGTGCCATCAGTGACTTTGAGGGAGGGCCAGTGCAGTACTTC
TRBV19	.	.	TRBJ2-2	CASSIRTPGAGELFF	TGTGCCAGTAGTATACGGACCCCAGGTGCCGGGGAGCTGTTTTTT
TRBV11-3	TRBD2	.	TRBJ2-5	CASSTSSGGKQETQYF	TGTGCCAGCAGCACGTCTAGCGGGGGGAAACAAGAGACCCAGTACTTC
TRBV4-3	.	.	TRBJ1-5	CASSQEVGQPQHF	TGCGCCAGCAGCCAAGAAGTAGGGCAGCCCCAGCATTTT
TRBV5-4	.	.	TRBJ1-5	CASSLVAVSNQPQHF	TGTGCCAGCAGCTTGGTGGCAGTTAGCAATCAGCCCCAGCATTTT
TRBV5-1	TRBD2	.	TRBJ2-1	CASSLATSGYYTEQFF	TGCGCCAGCAGCTTGGCAACTAGCGGATATTACACTGAGCAGTTCTTC
TRBV15	.	.	TRBJ1-2	CATSRELGDSYGYTF	TGTGCCACCAGCCGAGAGCTGGGAGATTCCTATGGCTACACCTTC
TRBV5-6	.	.	TRBJ1-1	CASSPTWGTTEAFF	TGTGCCAGCAGCCCTACGTGGGGAACGACTGAAGCTTTCTTT
TRBV2	TRBD1	.	TRBJ1-4	CASRGTGPNEKLFF	TGTGCCAGCAGGGGGACAGGACCTAATGAAAAACTGTTTTTT
TRBV5-1	.	once	TRBJ2-5	CASSGGLGETQYF	TGCGCCAGCAGCGGGGGGCTTGGAGAGACCCAGTACTTC
TRBV7-9	.	.	TRBJ1-4	CASSLGGRTNEKLFF	TGTGCCAGCAGCTTAGGCGGGAGAACTAATGAAAAACTGTTTTTT
TRBV10-1	TRBD2	.	TRBJ2-7	CASSTTSGRPNEQYF	TGCGCCAGCAGCACCACTAGCGGGAGACCGAACGAGCAGTACTTC
TRBV4-1	TRBD1	.	TRBJ1-1	CASSPQGGWYTEAFF	TGCGCCAGCAGCCCGCAGGGGGGTTGGTACACTGAAGCTTTCTTT
TRBV21-1	.	.	TRBJ2-1	CASSKSQAGGTPYNEQFF	TGTGCCAGCAGCAAATCCCAGGCGGGAGGGACCCCTTACAATGAGCAGTTCTTC
TRBV5-6	TRBD2	once	TRBJ2-7	CASRGLAGVEQYF	TGTGCCAGCAGGGGACTAGCGGGAGTCGAGCAGTACTTC
TRBV21-1	.	.	TRBJ2-7	CASRMGLAGGEVEQYF	TGTGCCAGCAGAATGGGACTAGCGGGAGGGGAAGTCGAGCAGTACTTC
TRBV6-1	.	.	TRBJ2-7	CASNARQSLRYEQYF	TGTGCCAGCAACGCTCGACAGTCTCTTCGCTACGAGCAGTACTTC
TRBV19	TRBD2	.	TRBJ2-7	CASRKGSGGAFYEQYF	TGTGCCAGTAGGAAAGGTAGCGGGGGTGCTTTCTACGAGCAGTACTTC
TRBV9	.	once	TRBJ2-6	CASSVASGANVLTF	TGTGCCAGCAGCGTAGCCTCTGGGGCCAACGTCCTGACTTTC
TRBV9	.	.	TRBJ1-6	CASSATGQRNNSPLHF	TGTGCCAGCAGCGCGACCGGACAGAGAAATAATTCACCCCTCCACTTT
TRBV19	TRBD1	once	TRBJ2-3	CASRLRPGQGMDTQYF	TGTGCCAGTAGGCTTAGACCGGGACAGGGCATGGATACGCAGTATTTT
TRBV10-3	TRBD2	.	TRBJ2-2	CATRQALADVGELFF	TGTGCCACTCGACAAGCCCTAGCGGATGTCGGGGAGCTGTTTTTT
TRBV7-2	.	.	TRBJ2-3	CASSLGSPRLYF	TGTGCCAGCAGCCTGGGGTCCCCTAGGTTGTATTTT
TRBV30	.	.	TRBJ1-2	CAARGSNYGYTF	TGTGCCGCGAGGGGGTCTAACTATGGCTACACCTTC
TRBV6-5	.	.	TRBJ1-5	CASSSQGNSNQPQHF	TGTGCCAGCAGTTCCCAGGGTAATAGCAATCAGCCCCAGCATTTT
TRBV18	.	.	TRBJ1-2	CASSGSVGYTF	TGTGCCAGCTCGGGTTCGGTTGGCTACACCTTC